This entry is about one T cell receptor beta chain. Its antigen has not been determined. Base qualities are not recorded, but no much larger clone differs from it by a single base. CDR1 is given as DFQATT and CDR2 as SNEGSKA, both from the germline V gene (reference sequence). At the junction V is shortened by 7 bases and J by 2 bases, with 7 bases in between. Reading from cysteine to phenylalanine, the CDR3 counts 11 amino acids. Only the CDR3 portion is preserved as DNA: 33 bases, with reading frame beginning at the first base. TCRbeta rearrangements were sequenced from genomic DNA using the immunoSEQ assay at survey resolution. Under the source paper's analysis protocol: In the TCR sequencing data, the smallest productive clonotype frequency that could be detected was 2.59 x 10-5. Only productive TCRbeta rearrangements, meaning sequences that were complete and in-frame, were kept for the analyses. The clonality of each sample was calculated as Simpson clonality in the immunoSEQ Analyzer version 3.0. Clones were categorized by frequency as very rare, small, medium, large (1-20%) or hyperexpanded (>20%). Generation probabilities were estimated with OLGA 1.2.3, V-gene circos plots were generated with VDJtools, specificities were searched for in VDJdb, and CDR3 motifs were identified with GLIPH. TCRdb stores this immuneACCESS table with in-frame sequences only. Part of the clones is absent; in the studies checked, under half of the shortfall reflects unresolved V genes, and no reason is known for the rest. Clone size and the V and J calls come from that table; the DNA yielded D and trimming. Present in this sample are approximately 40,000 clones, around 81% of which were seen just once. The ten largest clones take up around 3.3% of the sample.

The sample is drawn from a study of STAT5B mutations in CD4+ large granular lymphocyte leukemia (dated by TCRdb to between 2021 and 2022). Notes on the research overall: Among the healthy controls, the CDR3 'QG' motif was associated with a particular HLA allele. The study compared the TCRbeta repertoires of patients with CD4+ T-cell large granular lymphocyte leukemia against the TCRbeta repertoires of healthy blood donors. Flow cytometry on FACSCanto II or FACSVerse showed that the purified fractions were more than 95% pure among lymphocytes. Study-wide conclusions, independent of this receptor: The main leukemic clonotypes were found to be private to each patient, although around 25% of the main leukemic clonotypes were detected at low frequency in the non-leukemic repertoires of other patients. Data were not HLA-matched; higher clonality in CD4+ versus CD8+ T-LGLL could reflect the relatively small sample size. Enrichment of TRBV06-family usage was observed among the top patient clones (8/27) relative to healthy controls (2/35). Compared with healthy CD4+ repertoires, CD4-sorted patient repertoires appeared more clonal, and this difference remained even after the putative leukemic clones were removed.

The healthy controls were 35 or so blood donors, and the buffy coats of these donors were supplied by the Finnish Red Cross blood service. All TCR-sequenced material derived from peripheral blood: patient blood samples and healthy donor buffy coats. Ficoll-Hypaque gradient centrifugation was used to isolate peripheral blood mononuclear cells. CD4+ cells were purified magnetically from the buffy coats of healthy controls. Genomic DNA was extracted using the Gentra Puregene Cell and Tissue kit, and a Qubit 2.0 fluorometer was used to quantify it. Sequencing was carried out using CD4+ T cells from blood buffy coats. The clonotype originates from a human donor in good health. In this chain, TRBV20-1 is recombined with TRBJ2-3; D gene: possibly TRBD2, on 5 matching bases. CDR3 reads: CSVSVTDTQYF. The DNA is TGCAGTGTTAGCGTCACAGATACGCAGTATTTT.